The clone carrying this T cell receptor beta chain was seen a few times. Trimming stripped 7 bases from V and 1 base from J, with 13 bases between. Germline V gives CDR1 SQVTM, CDR2 ANQGSEA. CDR3 length: 13 residues. The data are from a study of T-cell reconstitution after alpha-beta-depleted transplantation in children. Unique molecular identifiers were incorporated into the prepared TCRbeta library. One entry per CDR3 protein results from TCRdb running MiXCR on the PCR reads. Altogether a few hundred thousand distinct CDR3 sequences are present, approximately 9.5% being singletons, with the ten largest covering around 6.2%.

The material was PBMCs from the stem cell graft donor, obtained from the stem cell graft. This clonotype was obtained from a human donor who donated a stem cell graft to a child with acute lymphoblastic leukemia. The V gene is TRBV29-1, the J gene TRBJ1-1; D is uncertain. The CDR3 DNA is TGCAGCGGCGTACTTGATTCGAACACTGAAGCTTTCTTT. Translation gives CSGVLDSNTEAFF.